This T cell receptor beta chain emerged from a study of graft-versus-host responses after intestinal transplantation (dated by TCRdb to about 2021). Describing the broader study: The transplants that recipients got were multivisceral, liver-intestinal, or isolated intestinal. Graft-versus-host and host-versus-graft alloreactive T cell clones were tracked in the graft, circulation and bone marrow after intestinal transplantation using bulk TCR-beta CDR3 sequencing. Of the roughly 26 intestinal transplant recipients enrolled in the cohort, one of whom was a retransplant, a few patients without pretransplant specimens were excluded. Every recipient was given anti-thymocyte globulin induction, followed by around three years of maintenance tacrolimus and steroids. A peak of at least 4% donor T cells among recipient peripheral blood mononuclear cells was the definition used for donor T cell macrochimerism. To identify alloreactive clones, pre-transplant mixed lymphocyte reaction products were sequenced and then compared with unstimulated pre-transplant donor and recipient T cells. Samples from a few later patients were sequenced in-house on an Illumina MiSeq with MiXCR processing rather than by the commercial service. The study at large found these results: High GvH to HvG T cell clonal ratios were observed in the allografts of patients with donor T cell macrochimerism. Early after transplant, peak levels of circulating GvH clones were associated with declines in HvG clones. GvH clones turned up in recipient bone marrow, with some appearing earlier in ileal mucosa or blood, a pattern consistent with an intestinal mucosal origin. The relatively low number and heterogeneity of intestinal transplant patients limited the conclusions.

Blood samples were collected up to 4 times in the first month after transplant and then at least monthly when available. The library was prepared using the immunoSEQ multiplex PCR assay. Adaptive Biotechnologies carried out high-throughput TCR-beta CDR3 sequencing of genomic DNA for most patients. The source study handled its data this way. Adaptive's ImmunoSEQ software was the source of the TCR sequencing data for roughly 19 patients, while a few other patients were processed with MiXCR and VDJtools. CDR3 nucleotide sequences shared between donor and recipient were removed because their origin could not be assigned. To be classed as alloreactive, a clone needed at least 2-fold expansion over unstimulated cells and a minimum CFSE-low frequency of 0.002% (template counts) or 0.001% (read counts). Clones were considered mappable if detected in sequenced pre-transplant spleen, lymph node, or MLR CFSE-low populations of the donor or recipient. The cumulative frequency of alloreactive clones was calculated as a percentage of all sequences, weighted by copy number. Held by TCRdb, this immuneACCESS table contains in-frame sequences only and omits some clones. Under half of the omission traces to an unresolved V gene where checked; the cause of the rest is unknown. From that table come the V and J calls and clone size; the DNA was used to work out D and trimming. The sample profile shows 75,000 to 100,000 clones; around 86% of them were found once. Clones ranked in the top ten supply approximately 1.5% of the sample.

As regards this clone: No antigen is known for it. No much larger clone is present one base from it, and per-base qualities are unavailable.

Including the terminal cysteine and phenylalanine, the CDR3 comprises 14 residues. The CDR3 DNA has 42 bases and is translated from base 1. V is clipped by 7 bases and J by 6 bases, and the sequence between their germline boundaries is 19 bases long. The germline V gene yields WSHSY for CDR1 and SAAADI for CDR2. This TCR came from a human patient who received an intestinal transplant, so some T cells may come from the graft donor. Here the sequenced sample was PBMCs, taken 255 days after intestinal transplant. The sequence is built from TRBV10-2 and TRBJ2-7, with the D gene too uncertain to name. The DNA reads TGCGCCAGCAATGATGGTGGTGGCTTTGGCGAGCAGTACTTC. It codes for CASNDGGGFGEQYF.